The source of this TCR beta chain is a study of T cell changes during pregnancy in multiple sclerosis. This CDR3 has 13 amino acids. Deletions cut 5 bases from V and 1 base from J, with 8 bases between. From germline, CDR1 is MNHEY and CDR2 SVGAGI. TCRdb keeps only in-frame clones here, not all; method: immunoSEQ multiplex PCR. The sample holds approximately 92,000 clones, more than 85% seen once. The chain uses TRBV6-5 and TRBJ1-2; a possible D gene is TRBD1 (5 bases). This receptor was obtained from a female donor with multiple sclerosis, enrolled in a pregnancy study. The sequences come from peripheral blood, collected in the first trimester of pregnancy. The CDR3 protein is CASSQQVNYGYTF. CDR3 nucleotides: TGTGCCAGCAGTCAACAGGTTAACTATGGCTACACCTTC.